This T cell receptor (beta chain) was sequenced for a study of T cells in tuberculosis. Study findings and constraints: Active tuberculosis patients had shorter CDR3-alpha; the beta difference was nonsignificant.

Only in-frame clones appear in the TCRdb table, and some are missing; sequencing was by immunoSEQ multiplex PCR. The sample has 22,000 or so clones, around 85% seen once; the top ten hold under 15%. On this clone itself: What it recognizes is unknown.

V shed 6 bases and J 8 bases; nucleotides not matched to a gene: 5. CDR1 and CDR2 from the germline V gene are MNHEY and SVGAGI. The CDR3 extends over 12 amino acids. Documented time point: new active TB diagnosis, blood taken before or within 7 days of starting treatment. The material sequenced was PBMCs, taken at tuberculosis diagnosis. The chain links TRBV6-5 to TRBJ1-1; 8 bases line up with TRBD1. The clonotype comes from an adult with tuberculosis. The CDR3 bases are TGTGCCAGCAGATTCGGACAGGGCGAAGCTTTCTTT. It encodes CASRFGQGEAFF.